This T cell receptor (beta chain) was sequenced for a study of monozygotic twins with inflammatory bowel disease. The CDR3 covers 14 residues. Germline V gives CDR1 SGDLS, CDR2 YYNGEE. TCRdb derives one entry per CDR3 protein from the 5' RACE reads, leaving out DNA. This listing includes 420,000 or so distinct CDR3 sequences. The chain couples TRBV9 to TRBJ2-1; TCRdb's D call of TRBD1 is untestable without DNA. This TCR derives from a human donor with ulcerative colitis or Crohn's disease, or a healthy co-twin of an affected twin (not recorded which). The source material was blood. CDR3 region: CASSVGPEMIEQFF.